One and the same sample provided the 15 T cell receptor beta chains below, sequenced in a study of spatial heterogeneity in lung cancer. Specified time point: sample taken at primary tumor resection. Each CDR3 protein is one row after TCRdb ran MiXCR on the 5' RACE reads. The repertoire has around 87,000 distinct CDR3 sequences, 9.5% to 15% of them found once; the top ten carry about two fifths. This specimen consisted of PBMCs, obtained at surgery. The receptors here all came from a male donor with early-stage non-small cell lung cancer.

In its sample, this clonotype was seen a few times. V is TRBV5-4 and J is TRBJ2-2, with 9 bases aligning to TRBD1. The trim removed 1 base at V and 4 bases at J, leaving 5 bases unmatched. Germline assignment: CDR1 SGHNT and CDR2 YYREEE (reference sequence). The CDR3 is 16 residues long. The DNA for the CDR3 is TGTGCCAGCAGCTTGTACGGGACAGGGCCCACCGGGGAGCTGTTTTTT. It translates to CASSLYGTGPTGELFF.

There are many counts of this clonotype. The germline gene is not matched at one end of the junction; a read error may be the cause. The chain links TRBV4-1 to TRBJ1-4; D is uncertain. Germline CDR1 and CDR2: MGHRA and YSYEKL. The CDR3 loop spans 15 amino acids. The chain's CDR3 is CASSPWAATNEKLFF. The DNA for the CDR3 is TGCGCAAGCAGCCCCTGGGCAGCAACTAATGAAAAACTGTTTTTT.

This clonotype was picked up a small number of times. The chain uses TRBV20-1 and TRBJ2-4, with a possible D match to TRBD1 (6 bases). V was pared by 0 bases and J by 14 bases, with 11 bases between. This CDR3 region has 11 residues. The V gene's germline CDR1 is DFQATT and CDR2 SNEGSKA (reference sequence). The CDR3 nucleotides read TGCAGTGCTAGAGATCAGGGGTCCAAGTACTTC. Its protein is CSARDQGSKYF.

There are a few counts of this clonotype. V is TRBV11-2 and J is TRBJ1-3; D possibly corresponds to TRBD1 (5 bases). Per germline, CDR1 SGHAT and CDR2 FQNNGV. CDR3 length: 15 residues. Trimming pared 5 bases from V and 0 bases from J, leaving 11 bases between. The CDR3: CASSQGRNSGNTIYF. The CDR3 DNA is TGTGCCAGCAGCCAGGGACGGAACTCTGGAAACACCATATATTTT.

The V call is TRBV3-1, the J call TRBJ2-1; D is undetermined. Trimming took off 0 bases at V and 8 bases at J, with 17 bases between the two ends. The CDR3 is 16 amino acids. The germline V gene encodes CDR1 LGHDT and CDR2 YNNKEL (reference sequence). In DNA, the CDR3 is TGTGCCAGCAGCCAAGATCCGGCGAGACAATTGGATGAGCAGTTCTTC. This gives the protein CASSQDPARQLDEQFF.

This clonotype was seen only a few times. The chain uses TRBV6-2 or TRBV6-3 and TRBJ2-7; the D is unclear. There are 12 residues in the CDR3. Trimming cost V 4 bases and J 6 bases, with 10 bases left between them. Germline CDR1 and CDR2: MNHEY and SVGEGT. In DNA form, the CDR3 reads TGTGCCAGCAGTTCCGACGTGGGCGAGCAGTACTTC. It yields the protein CASSSDVGEQYF.

This clonotype was picked up a small number of times. The chain combines TRBV15 with TRBJ2-1; D uncertain. The germline gives CDR1 LNHNV, CDR2 YYDKDF (reference sequence). V dropped 0 bases and J dropped 2 bases, with 11 bases sitting between them. This CDR3 is 16 amino acids long. The CDR3 bases are TGTGCCACCAGCAGAGAGGAAGCGAGGCCCTACAATGAGCAGTTCTTC. Its translation is CATSREEARPYNEQFF.

This clonotype has a count of ten or more. The chain employs TRBV27 and TRBJ2-7; no clear D gene. This CDR3 has 15 residues. Germline CDR1 reads MNHEY; CDR2 reads SMNVEV (reference sequence). V shed 0 bases and J shed 4 bases, with 13 bases lying between them. CDR3 coding DNA: TGTGCCAGCAGTTTATCTCCTCACCTTCCGTACGAGCAGTACTTC. Its translation is CASSLSPHLPYEQYF.

The chain links TRBV2 to TRBJ2-3; 16 bases line up with TRBD2. Germline assignment: CDR1 SNHLY and CDR2 FYNNEI. The CDR3 contains 15 residues. Unmatched junction bases numbered 4, after V lost 9 bases and J lost 4 bases. The CDR3 DNA reads as TGTGCCAGAGGAGGGACTAGCGGGAGGGCAGATACGCAGTATTTT. The encoded protein is CARGGTSGRADTQYF.

V is TRBV29-1 and J is TRBJ1-2; unclear D gene. The CDR3 has 12 residues. Germline CDR1 is SQVTM and CDR2 is ANQGSEA. Trimming cost V 5 bases and J 6 bases, with 13 bases left between them. The CDR3 reads CSVSKGVDGYTF. CDR3 DNA sequence: TGCAGCGTTTCAAAAGGAGTGGATGGCTACACCTTC.

The chain joins TRBV6-5 to TRBJ2-2, with TRBD2 as a possible D gene (6 bases). The germline V gene has CDR1 MNHEY and CDR2 SVGAGI. The CDR3 consists of 16 residues. The germline V and J ends were trimmed by 2 bases and 9 bases, with 19 bases remaining between them. As DNA, the CDR3 is TGTGCCAGCAGTTACGGCGCAGGGCGGGAAGTAAGGGAGCTGTTTTTT. Its translation is CASSYGAGREVRELFF.

V and J are TRBV24-1 and TRBJ2-5; 8 nucleotides align to TRBD2. Losses at the gene ends were 5 bases for V and 2 bases for J; bases not matched to a gene: 15. The CDR3 extends over 18 amino acids. CDR1 is KGHDR and CDR2 is SFDVKD in the germline V gene. CDR3 protein: CATSGPRPRGAKQETQYF. The CDR3 DNA sequence: TGTGCCACCAGTGGGCCCCGGCCGCGGGGGGCCAAACAAGAGACCCAGTACTTC.

This clonotype was recorded many times. The V and J genes are TRBV5-4 and TRBJ1-2; no definite D call. The CDR3 covers 11 residues. Trimming took off 4 bases at V and 0 bases at J, with 1 base between the two ends. Germline loops: CDR1 SGHNT, CDR2 YYREEE (reference sequence). The CDR3 DNA sequence: TGTGCCAGCAGCCCTAACTATGGCTACACCTTC. Its protein product is CASSPNYGYTF.

This rearrangement joins TRBV6-5 to TRBJ2-2; 8 bases are shared with TRBD2. The CDR3 covers 16 residues. Germline trimming cut 5 bases from V and 4 bases from J; bases unmatched to any gene: 9. Germline CDR1 is MNHEY and CDR2 is SVGAGI. CDR3 in amino acids: CASSGRLAGITGELFF. The CDR3 region has the DNA TGTGCCAGCAGTGGTCGGTTAGCGGGAATCACCGGGGAGCTGTTTTTT.

The V gene is TRBV4-2, the J gene TRBJ2-5, with unresolved D. Trimming stripped 0 bases from V and 1 base from J, with 9 bases between. The CDR3 is 15 amino acids. Germline CDR1 reads LGHNA; CDR2 reads YNFKEQ. This CDR3 reads CASSQDGQRQETQYF. CDR3 DNA: TGTGCCAGCAGCCAAGATGGCCAGCGCCAAGAGACCCAGTACTTC.